The TCR beta chain described here comes from a study of T cell responses to AZD1222 COVID-19 vaccine. To note about this clone: Antigen specificity is unknown.

Findings of the study overall: Distributed over spike, vaccine-associated CD4 TCRs predominated at 160-218 and 743-854. Two AZD1222 administrations were followed by greater Spike-specific TCR breadth and depth. Donors in the cohort were predominantly white British and more often female, and clonal diversity was possibly underestimated.

TCRdb's table, derived via immunoSEQ multiplex PCR, lists solely in-frame clones and lacks some. The sample shows about 83,000 clones, 86% of them seen only once. Trimming removed 4 bases at V and 5 bases at J, with 14 bases between. The CDR3 extends over 14 amino acids. Germline V gene data show CDR1 as MNHEY and CDR2 as SVGAGI. This specimen was peripheral blood, taken on day 0 of AZD1222 vaccination. This clonotype was sampled from an adult in good health. The chain couples TRBV6-5 to TRBJ1-1; possible D gene TRBD1, 5 bases. The CDR3 DNA is TGTGCCAGCAGTTTCAGGGAGGGTTTTACTGAAGCTTTCTTT. Translating gives CASSFREGFTEAFF.